The source of this T cell receptor beta chain is a study of T-cell reconstitution after alpha-beta-depleted transplantation in children. A TCRbeta library incorporating unique molecular identifiers was prepared. TCRdb fed the PCR reads into MiXCR, producing one record per CDR3 protein. Of about 360,000 distinct CDR3 sequences listed, approximately 12% are singletons. Germline CDR1 and CDR2: GTSNPN and SVGIG (reference sequence). The CDR3 totals 14 residues. Deletions cut 3 bases from V and 0 bases from J, with 12 bases between. Here the sequenced sample was PBMCs, taken from the stem cell graft. The chain recombines TRBV30 with TRBJ2-7; D unresolved. The sequence came from a human donor who donated a stem cell graft to a child with Fanconi anemia. The CDR3 region is CAWRGSRISYEQYF. The CDR3, as DNA: TGTGCCTGGAGGGGGTCGAGGATCTCCTACGAGCAGTACTTC.